This entry lists 30 T cell receptor beta chains sequenced from one sample in a study of cytomegalovirus exposure and HLA in healthy donors. The PCR ran on 60 Vbeta and 13 Jbeta primers. Sequenced by immunoSEQ multiplex PCR; TCRdb stores in-frame clones only, minus some. The sample has about 190,000 clones; 80% to 85% are singletons. Sequencing was carried out using PBMCs. The receptors originated from a woman under 30 in good health and CMV-seronegative.

The J gene is TRBJ1-5, the V gene TRBV15, with 7 bases matching TRBD1. V gave up 9 bases and J gave up 1 base; unmatched junction bases: 6. Germline loops: CDR1 LNHNV, CDR2 YYDKDF (reference sequence). This CDR3 has 14 residues. CDR3 amino acids: CATRTGESNQPQHF. The CDR3 nucleotides read TGTGCCACACGAACAGGGGAAAGCAATCAGCCCCAGCATTTT.

The V gene is TRBV6-5, the J gene TRBJ2-1; 10 positions agree with TRBD2. V was pared by 4 bases and J by 6 bases, with 6 bases of the junction left unmatched. CDR3 length equals 15 residues. Germline CDR1 reads MNHEY; CDR2 reads SVGAGI. DNA of the CDR3: TGTGCCAGCAGTTCAATAGCGGGAGGCCCCAATGAGCAGTTCTTC. This sequence encodes CASSSIAGGPNEQFF.

As concerns this clone: This CDR3 is missing its conserved last phenylalanine or tryptophan, likely due to a read error. Because the CDR3's place on the DNA is in doubt, the DNA is left out and the CDR3 is given as listed by TCRdb. The chain couples TRBV21-1 to TRBJ2-7; the table's D call, TRBD1, was not checked against the DNA. TRBV21-1 is marked as a pseudogene. From its first to its last residue, the CDR3 has 9 amino acids. The CDR3 sequence is CASSKGGFI.

This clone was observed a handful of times. The gene calls are TRBV6-1 and TRBJ2-7; D perhaps matches TRBD1 (6 bases). Germline assignment: CDR1 MNHNS and CDR2 SASEGT. Deletions cut 7 bases from V and 4 bases from J, with 11 bases between. This CDR3 contains 12 residues. The CDR3 nucleotides read TGTGCCAGCACCATGGACAGATACGAGCAGTACTTC. Residues: CASTMDRYEQYF.

The DNA of the CDR3 is TGCGCCAGCAGCCAAGAAAGGGGGAGAGGGGAGACCCAGTACTTC. This translates into CASSQERGRGETQYF. The chain links TRBV4-1 to TRBJ2-5, with a possible D match to TRBD1 (6 bases). The V end was cut by 0 bases, the J end by 5 bases, with 13 bases between. Germline-derived CDR1 and CDR2 are MGHRA and YSYEKL. The CDR3 is 15 residues long.

This clone showed up just once. V and J are TRBV4-2 and TRBJ2-1; 14 bases match TRBD2. CDR1 and CDR2 from the germline V gene are LGHNA and YNFKEQ. V dropped 1 base and J dropped 6; count of bases not matched to a gene: 2. The CDR3 has 16 amino acids. This chain's CDR3 is CASSQAGTSGGNEQFF. The CDR3 DNA sequence: TGTGCCAGCAGCCAAGCCGGGACTAGCGGGGGCAATGAGCAGTTCTTC.

The rearrangement joins TRBV5-1 to TRBJ1-4, with TRBD1 matching 7 bases. V lost 3 bases, J lost 6 bases, and 5 bases stayed unmatched. CDR3 length equals 14 residues. Germline assignment: CDR1 SGHRS and CDR2 YFSETQ. The CDR3 loop reads CASSSTGVDEKLFF. In DNA form, the CDR3 reads TGCGCCAGCAGCTCCACAGGGGTGGATGAAAAACTGTTTTTT. Variable domain in full (rest from reference TRBV5-1 and TRBJ1-4): KAGVTQTPRYLIKTRGQQVTLSCSPISGHRSVSWYQQTPGQGLQFLFEYFSETQRNKGNFPGRFSGRQFSNSRSEMNVSTLELGDSALYLCASSSTGVDEKLFFGSGTQLSVL.

This chain joins TRBV30 and TRBJ2-1, with 13 bases matching TRBD2. CDR1 is GTSNPN and CDR2 is SVGIG in the germline V gene (reference sequence). The J segment lost 5 bases and the V segment lost 0 bases, leaving 1 base of the junction unmatched. The CDR3 is 15 amino acids. The CDR3 sequence: CAWSVGTSGNNEQFF. As DNA, the CDR3 is TGTGCCTGGAGTGTAGGGACTAGCGGGAACAATGAGCAGTTCTTC.

V and J are TRBV14 and TRBJ2-7, with TRBD1 as a possible D gene (6 bases). The germline V gene encodes CDR1 SGHDN and CDR2 FVKESK. V dropped 5 bases and J dropped 6 bases, with 14 bases sitting between them. CDR3 length: 13 amino acids. Written as DNA, the CDR3 is TGTGCCAGCAGCTACCAGGCAGGGGTCGAGCAGTACTTC. Its protein is CASSYQAGVEQYF. Together with reference TRBV14 and TRBJ2-7, the CDR3 gives the full variable domain: EAGVTQFPSHSVIEKGQTVTLRCDPISGHDNLYWYRRVMGKEIKFLLHFVKESKQDESGMPNNRFLAERTGGTYSTLKVQPAELEDSGVYFCASSYQAGVEQYFGPGTRLTVT.

J is TRBJ1-1 and V is TRBV19, with 7 bases that match TRBD1. The V and J ends lost 2 bases and 0 bases, in that order; junction bases with no gene match: 15. Germline values: CDR1 LNHDA, CDR2 SQIVND (reference sequence). CDR3 length: 19 amino acids. The CDR3 region has the DNA TGTGCCAGTAGTATATTTCCGGGACAGCGAGGATCGATGAACACTGAAGCTTTCTTT. It encodes CASSIFPGQRGSMNTEAFF. Filled out from reference TRBV19 and TRBJ1-1, the complete variable domain reads DGGITQSPKYLFRKEGQNVTLSCEQNLNHDAMYWYRQDPGQGLRLIYYSQIVNDFQKGDIAEGYSVSREKKESFPLTVTSAQKNPTAFYLCASSIFPGQRGSMNTEAFFGQGTRLTVV.

The chain employs TRBV9 and TRBJ2-2; D uncertain. Germline V CDR1 and CDR2: SGDLS, YYNGEE. CDR3 size: 16 residues. The germline V and J ends were trimmed by 0 bases and 5 bases, with 14 bases remaining between them. Here the CDR3 DNA reads TGTGCCAGCAGCGTAGGCAGCGAGTCTAGAACCGGGGAGCTGTTTTTT. Its translation: CASSVGSESRTGELFF.

This clone was seen a single time. The chain couples TRBV5-1 to TRBJ1-2; D uncertain. Germline loops: CDR1 SGHRS, CDR2 YFSETQ. This CDR3 region has 10 residues. V lost 7 bases and J lost 2, with 3 bases in between. The CDR3 DNA sequence: TGCGCCAGCCTCAACTATGGCTACACCTTC. It encodes CASLNYGYTF.

The chain is built from TRBV18 and TRBJ1-5; 8 bases align to TRBD1. CDR1 is KGHSH, CDR2 LQKENI, per germline. This CDR3 is 15 amino acids long. V lost 6 bases and J lost 3; bases outside the gene matches: 7. This CDR3 is CASSLRTGNNQPQHF. The CDR3 DNA is TGTGCCAGCTCTTTACGGACAGGGAACAATCAGCCCCAGCATTTT.

The rearrangement joins TRBV27 to TRBJ1-5; D is uncertain. The V end was cut by 5 bases, the J end by 1 base, with 6 bases between. CDR1 and CDR2 from the germline V gene are MNHEY and SMNVEV (reference sequence). The CDR3 is made up of 13 amino acids. DNA for the CDR3: TGTGCCAGCAGTCCCTTCAGCAATCAGCCCCAGCATTTT. Its translation: CASSPFSNQPQHF.

The chain joins TRBV6-5 to TRBJ2-2; D ambiguous. The CDR3 extends over 12 amino acids. V was cut by 4 bases and J by 5 bases, with 5 bases left in between. The V gene's germline CDR1 is MNHEY and CDR2 SVGAGI. CDR3 nucleotide sequence: TGTGCCAGCAGTTCAGGAACCGGGGAGCTGTTTTTT. Its protein is CASSSGTGELFF.

This chain connects TRBV7-3 to TRBJ2-7; 11 bases align to TRBD2. Germline V CDR1 and CDR2: SGHTA, FQGTGA. The CDR3 is 16 amino acids. The V segment lost 5 bases and the J segment 4 bases; nucleotides outside the gene matches: 10. Here the CDR3 reads CASSLAPGLAEYEQYF. DNA for the CDR3: TGTGCCAGCAGCCTGGCTCCGGGACTAGCGGAATACGAGCAGTACTTC.

This chain connects TRBV27 to TRBJ2-1, with D perhaps TRBD2 (6 bases). Per the germline V gene, CDR1 is MNHEY and CDR2 is SMNVEV (reference sequence). V lost 2 bases and J 0 bases, leaving 11 bases between the germline ends. The CDR3 spans 16 residues. CDR3 DNA: TGTGCCAGCAGTTTACTTAGCGGTAGCTCCTACAATGAGCAGTTCTTC. The encoded protein is CASSLLSGSSYNEQFF.

For the CDR3, the DNA is TGTGCCAGCAGTGTGACAGGGAGTGGTTATGAAAAACTGTTTTTT. Protein: CASSVTGSGYEKLFF. The rearrangement uses TRBV6-6 and TRBJ1-4; 7 nucleotides match TRBD1. The CDR3 contains 15 residues. Germline CDR1 reads MNHNY; CDR2 reads SVGAGI (reference sequence). With V trimmed by 5 bases and J by 6 bases, 9 bases remained unmatched.

This sequence joins TRBV11-3 and TRBJ2-2; TRBD1 matches at 9 bases. The CDR3 has 16 amino acids. Germline values: CDR1 SGHNT, CDR2 YENEEA. J gave up 3 bases and V 6 bases, and 8 bases lay outside the gene matches. CDR3 bases: TGTGCCAGCAGTTACGCCGGGACAGGGTACACCGGGGAGCTGTTTTTT. Protein product: CASSYAGTGYTGELFF.

This chain joins TRBV6-5 and TRBJ2-2; weak D call: TRBD1 (6 bases). The CDR3 is 14 amino acids. Germline values: CDR1 MNHEY, CDR2 SVGAGI. Trimming left V 6 bases short and J 7 bases short, with 15 bases between. CDR3 sequence (DNA): TGTGCCAGCAGACTAACAGGGATCAGCGGGGAGCTGTTTTTT. Its protein product is CASRLTGISGELFF.

The chain links TRBV2 to TRBJ2-1; maybe TRBD2 (5 bases). The CDR3 contains 16 residues. Trimming stripped 2 bases from V and 0 bases from J, with 11 bases between. Germline assignment: CDR1 SNHLY and CDR2 FYNNEI. The CDR3 DNA reads TGTGCCAGCAGTGAATATTCGGGAAGCTCCTACAATGAGCAGTTCTTC. As protein: CASSEYSGSSYNEQFF. Based on the CDR3 plus reference TRBV2 and TRBJ2-1, the full variable domain is EPEVTQTPSHQVTQMGQEVILRCVPISNHLYFYWYRQILGQKVEFLVSFYNNEISEKSEIFDDQFSVERPDGSNFTLKIRSTKLEDSAMYFCASSEYSGSSYNEQFFGPGTRLTVL.

The chain recombines TRBV15 with TRBJ1-3; D unclear. The CDR3 is 15 residues long. Per the germline V gene, CDR1 is LNHNV and CDR2 is YYDKDF (reference sequence). V was trimmed by 0 bases and J by 4 bases, leaving 10 bases between them. The CDR3 DNA reads TGTGCCACCAGCAGAGATCCGGGGAGAGGAAACACCATATATTTT. Protein product: CATSRDPGRGNTIYF.

The chain uses TRBV9 and TRBJ1-2; D possibly corresponds to TRBD1 (6 bases). CDR1 is SGDLS, CDR2 YYNGEE, per germline. Trimming pared 3 bases from V and 5 bases from J, leaving 14 bases between. This CDR3 has 14 amino acids. The CDR3: CASSEDSFGYGYTF. In DNA form, the CDR3 reads TGTGCCAGCAGCGAGGACAGTTTCGGTTATGGCTACACCTTC.

DNA of the CDR3: TGTGCCAGCAGTGAATATAGGGACAGGGGTTATGGCTACACCTTC. This sequence encodes CASSEYRDRGYGYTF. The chain links TRBV6-1 to TRBJ1-2, with TRBD1 matching 10 bases. This CDR3 region has 15 residues. The germline V gene encodes CDR1 MNHNS and CDR2 SASEGT. Germline trimming cut 2 bases from V and 5 bases from J; bases unmatched to any gene: 5.

This clone has only a few counts. This chain connects TRBV6-1 to TRBJ1-4; D is uncertain. Germline V gives CDR1 MNHNS, CDR2 SASEGT. V lost 8 bases and J lost 6, with 4 bases in between. The CDR3 consists of 10 residues. The CDR3 reads CASFDEKLFF. The CDR3 DNA is TGTGCCAGCTTCGATGAAAAACTGTTTTTT.

The V gene is TRBV7-2, the J gene TRBJ2-3, with D possibly being TRBD2 (7 bases). Trimming shortened V by 10 bases and J by 4 bases, and 21 bases separated the two germline ends. CDR3 length: 15 residues. The germline CDR1 and CDR2 sequences are SGHTA and FQGNSA. Here the CDR3 reads CATTWRRGRADTQYF. CDR3 nucleotides: TGTGCCACCACATGGAGGCGGGGGCGGGCAGATACGCAGTATTTT.

The chain carries TRBV4-2 and TRBJ2-3; D possibly corresponds to TRBD2 (6 bases). CDR1 is LGHNA, CDR2 YNFKEQ, per germline. This CDR3 is built from 17 residues. Between the trimmed V and J ends, which lost 4 bases and 2 bases, there was a span of 19 bases. The CDR3 region is CASSLFLGGATTDTQYF. The CDR3 DNA sequence: TGTGCCAGCAGCCTATTCTTAGGCGGGGCCACCACAGATACGCAGTATTTT.

The rearrangement links TRBV5-5 to TRBJ1-5; the D gene is possibly TRBD1 (6 bases). This CDR3 is 16 amino acids long. Germline V gene sequence: CDR1 SGHKS, CDR2 YYEKEE (reference sequence). Trimming took off 0 bases at V and 3 bases at J, with 13 bases between the two ends. The CDR3, as DNA: TGTGCCAGCAGCTTGGAGGGACACCACCCCAATCAGCCCCAGCATTTT. Protein product: CASSLEGHHPNQPQHF.

In regard to this clone: At the DNA level, this CDR3 is encoded by other sequences in the same sample as well. The CDR3 nucleotides are TGTGCCAGCAGCTTGGCGGGAGGGGAGACCCAGTACTTC. The encoded protein is CASSLAGGETQYF. The chain couples TRBV7-2 to TRBJ2-5; TRBD2 matches 9 bases. The CDR3 loop spans 13 amino acids. After removal of 3 bases from V and 5 bases from J, the junction contained 1 base not matched to a gene. Germline V gene lookup returns CDR1 SGHTA and CDR2 FQGNSA. The variable domain in full, completed from reference TRBV7-2 and TRBJ2-5, reads GAGVSQSPSNKVTEKGKDVELRCDPISGHTALYWYRQSLGQGLEFLIYFQGNSAPDKSGLPSDRFSAERTGGSVSTLTIQRTQQEDSAVYLCASSLAGGETQYFGPGTRLLVL.

The genes are TRBV10-3 and TRBJ1-2; 7 nucleotides align to TRBD1. The CDR3 runs to 15 residues. V lost 2 bases to trimming and J lost 5 bases; unmatched junction nucleotides: 8. CDR1 and CDR2 (germline): ENHRY, SYGVKD. CDR3 nucleotides: TGTGCCATCAGTGAGCCCTGGACAGGAGGTTATGGCTACACCTTC. This codes for CAISEPWTGGYGYTF.